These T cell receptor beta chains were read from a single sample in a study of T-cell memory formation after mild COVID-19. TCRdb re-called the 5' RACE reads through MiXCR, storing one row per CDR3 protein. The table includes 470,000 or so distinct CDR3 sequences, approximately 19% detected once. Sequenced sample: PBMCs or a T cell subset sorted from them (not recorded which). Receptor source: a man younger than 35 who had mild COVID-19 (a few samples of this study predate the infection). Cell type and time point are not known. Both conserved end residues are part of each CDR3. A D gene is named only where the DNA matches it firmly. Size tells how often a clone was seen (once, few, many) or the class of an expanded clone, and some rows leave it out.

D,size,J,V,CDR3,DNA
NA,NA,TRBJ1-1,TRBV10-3,CAISSNRETTNTEAFF,TGTGCCATCAGTTCCAACAGGGAGACTACGAACACTGAAGCTTTCTTT
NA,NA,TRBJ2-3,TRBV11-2,CASSTALDPRGPDTQYF,TGTGCCAGCAGTACAGCCTTGGACCCCCGGGGGCCAGATACGCAGTATTTT
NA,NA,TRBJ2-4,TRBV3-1,CASSQDVGLAKNIQYF,TGTGCCAGCAGCCAAGATGTAGGACTAGCCAAAAACATTCAGTACTTC
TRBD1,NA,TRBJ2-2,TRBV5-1,CASSLGRGQGNTGELFF,TGCGCCAGCAGCTTGGGCCGGGGACAGGGGAACACCGGGGAGCTGTTTTTT
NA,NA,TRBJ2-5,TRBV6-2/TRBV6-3,CASSYSRLALGAQYF,TGTGCCAGCAGTTACTCCCGGCTGGCCTTAGGGGCCCAGTACTTC
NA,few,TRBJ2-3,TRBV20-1,CSAGDTERTDTQYF,TGCAGTGCTGGGGACACCGAGAGAACAGATACGCAGTATTTT
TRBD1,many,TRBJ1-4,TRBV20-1,CSARDSLNEKLFF,TGCAGTGCCCGGGACAGCCTTAATGAAAAACTGTTTTTT
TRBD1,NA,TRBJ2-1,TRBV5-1,CASKGQGNEQFF,TGCGCCAGCAAAGGACAGGGGAATGAGCAGTTCTTC
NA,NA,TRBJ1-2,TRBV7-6,CASAGPQHYGYTF,TGTGCCAGCGCCGGGCCCCAGCACTATGGCTACACCTTC
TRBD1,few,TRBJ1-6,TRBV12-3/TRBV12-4,CASSPRTGFNSPLHF,TGTGCCAGCAGTCCCAGGACAGGGTTTAATTCACCCCTCCACTTT
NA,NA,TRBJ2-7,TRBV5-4,CASSRDKVFYEQYF,TGTGCCAGCAGCCGGGACAAGGTCTTCTACGAGCAGTACTTC
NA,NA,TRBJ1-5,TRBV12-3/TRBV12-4,CASSSGDHQPQHF,TGTGCCAGCAGCTCAGGGGATCATCAGCCCCAGCATTTT
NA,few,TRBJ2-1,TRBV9,CASSAKGRRDEQFF,TGTGCCAGCAGCGCCAAGGGAAGGAGGGATGAGCAGTTCTTC
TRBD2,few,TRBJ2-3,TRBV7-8,CASSLGLAGGLSTDTQYF,TGTGCCAGCAGCCTGGGACTAGCGGGGGGGCTTAGCACAGATACGCAGTATTTT
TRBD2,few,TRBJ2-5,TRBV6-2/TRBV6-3,CASSYWAGERETQYF,TGTGCCAGCAGTTACTGGGCGGGGGAGCGGGAGACCCAGTACTTC
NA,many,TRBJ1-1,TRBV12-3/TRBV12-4,CASSLGRTEAFF,TGTGCCAGCAGCTTAGGCCGGACTGAAGCTTTCTTT
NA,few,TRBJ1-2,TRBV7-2,CASSLAGGPWGGYTF,TGTGCCAGCAGCTTAGCGGGCGGGCCTTGGGGTGGCTACACCTTC
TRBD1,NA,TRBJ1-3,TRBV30,CAWSWQGAIGISGNTIYF,TGTGCCTGGAGTTGGCAGGGGGCCATTGGAATCTCTGGAAACACCATATATTTT
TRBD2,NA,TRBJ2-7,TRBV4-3,CASSQAGETSGRVQYF,TGCGCCAGCAGCCAAGCTGGGGAGACTAGCGGAAGGGTGCAGTACTTC
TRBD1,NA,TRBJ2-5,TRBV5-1,CASSWAGTGGETQYF,TGCGCCAGCAGCTGGGCCGGGACAGGGGGCGAGACCCAGTACTTC